This T cell receptor beta chain was captured by sequencing in a study of blood T cell repertoires in COVID-19. Study summary: The origin of the acute and convalescent COVID-19 samples was the United States, Italy and Spain. PBMCs, B-cell-depleted T cells, or T cells were the source of the cDNA or gDNA that made up the material.

How the authors handled the data: Reference gene primer amplification gave estimated nucleated cell counts. The assay was immunoSEQ multiplex PCR, and TCRdb's table has in-frame clones only and misses some. That table furnishes V, J and clone size, whereas the DNA furnished D and trimming. Altogether about 530,000 clones are present, roughly 91% being singletons, with the ten largest covering about 8%. Trimming at V came to 2 bases and at J to 8 bases, leaving 10 bases not matched to a gene. Germline lookup yields CDR1 SGHAT and CDR2 FQNNGV. CDR3 length equals 15 residues. This receptor was taken from a woman aged 45 to 65 with COVID-19, enrolled during active disease. The chain couples TRBV11-2 to TRBJ1-2, with 8 bases that match TRBD1. Sequenced material: peripheral blood. CDR3 bases: TGTGCCAGCAGCTTAACCCCTCAACAGGGGGAAGGCTACACCTTC. It translates to CASSLTPQQGEGYTF.